These 23 T cell receptor beta chains were all obtained from the same sample, sequenced in a study of cytomegalovirus exposure and HLA in healthy donors. The study ran its PCR with 60 Vbeta and 13 Jbeta primers. Libraries were prepared by immunoSEQ multiplex PCR; TCRdb keeps only in-frame clonotypes and omits some of them. The profile covers approximately 110,000 clones, with around 77% appearing a single time and 10% to 15% taken by the ten largest. Sequencing was carried out using PBMCs. The origin of the receptors is a middle-aged woman in good health and CMV-seropositive.

The rearrangement uses TRBV6-5 and TRBJ1-1; weak D call: TRBD1 (6 bases). The CDR3 length is 14 residues. Trimming took off 4 bases at V and 3 bases at J, with 12 bases between the two ends. From germline, CDR1 is MNHEY and CDR2 SVGAGI. The CDR3 spells CASSLQTGDTEAFF. DNA for the CDR3: TGTGCCAGCAGTTTGCAGACAGGTGACACTGAAGCTTTCTTT.

This clone was recorded only once. The genes are TRBV19 and TRBJ1-1; 8 bases map to TRBD1. The CDR3 contains 16 residues. Germline V gives CDR1 LNHDA, CDR2 SQIVND (reference sequence). V lost 3 bases, J lost 0 bases, and 6 bases stayed unmatched. The CDR3 DNA sequence: TGTGCCAGTAGTATGGGGACAGGCGGGATGAACACTGAAGCTTTCTTT. Residues: CASSMGTGGMNTEAFF.

The V gene is TRBV2, the J gene TRBJ2-5; no clear D. Trimming shortened V by 0 bases and J by 7 bases, and 12 bases separated the two germline ends. Germline assignment: CDR1 SNHLY and CDR2 FYNNEI. The CDR3 is made up of 14 amino acids. The chain's CDR3 is CASSEASTVRTQYF. The DNA for the CDR3 is TGTGCCAGCAGTGAAGCGAGTACAGTTCGGACCCAGTACTTC.

The rearrangement joins TRBV19 to TRBJ2-7; 13 nucleotides align to TRBD2. CDR1 is LNHDA, CDR2 SQIVND, per germline (reference sequence). V shed 5 bases and J 0 bases; nucleotides not matched to a gene: 4. The length of the CDR3 is 16 residues. As DNA, the CDR3 is TGTGCCAGTAGTGGGACTAGCGGGGACCCCTCCTACGAGCAGTACTTC. This encodes CASSGTSGDPSYEQYF.

This chain links TRBV15 with TRBJ2-1; D may be TRBD2 (5 bases). The germline CDR1 and CDR2 sequences are LNHNV and YYDKDF (reference sequence). The V gene lost 6 bases and the J gene lost 4 bases, with 13 bases spanning the gap. The CDR3 is 14 amino acids. CDR3 nucleotide sequence: TGTGCCACCAGGGTAGCGTCGAGTTACAATGAGCAGTTCTTC. Amino acid sequence: CATRVASSYNEQFF.

Notes on this clone: The sample carries other DNA sequences with the same CDR3. This chain joins TRBV30 and TRBJ1-4, with D maybe TRBD1 (5 bases). This CDR3 region has 13 residues. The germline V gene encodes CDR1 GTSNPN and CDR2 SVGIG (reference sequence). The ends were cut back, 0 bases at V and 8 bases at J, with 10 bases in the middle. The CDR3 sequence is CAWSVRGGEKLFF. The CDR3 coding sequence is TGTGCCTGGAGTGTACGGGGGGGGGAAAAACTGTTTTTT.

This sequence joins TRBV28 and TRBJ2-3; tentative D call: TRBD2 (6 bases). The V gene lost 4 bases and the J gene lost 0 bases, with 8 bases spanning the gap. The CDR3 consists of 14 residues. Germline V gene lookup returns CDR1 MDHEN and CDR2 SYDVKM. The CDR3 DNA sequence: TGTGCCAGCAGTTCTAGCGTCAGCACAGATACGCAGTATTTT. It encodes CASSSSVSTDTQYF.

The chain combines TRBV19 with TRBJ1-1; 8 bases line up with TRBD1. The CDR3 is made up of 15 amino acids. V gave up 7 bases and J gave up 5 bases; unmatched junction bases: 12. Per germline, CDR1 LNHDA and CDR2 SQIVND (reference sequence). CDR3 sequence: CASTLGQGVGTEAFF. The CDR3 DNA sequence: TGTGCCAGTACCCTAGGACAGGGAGTAGGGACTGAAGCTTTCTTT.

The chain uses TRBV5-4 and TRBJ1-2, with 11 positions matching TRBD1. Germline V gene lookup returns CDR1 SGHNT and CDR2 YYREEE (reference sequence). The CDR3 is made up of 15 amino acids. V lost 4 bases, J lost 7 bases, and 9 bases stayed unmatched. The chain's CDR3 is CASSVDRGQVRGYTF. The CDR3 region has the DNA TGTGCCAGCAGCGTGGACAGGGGGCAGGTTCGTGGCTACACCTTC. The full variable domain, its missing parts supplied by reference TRBV5-4 and TRBJ1-2, is ETGVTQSPTHLIKTRGQQVTLRCSSQSGHNTVSWYQQALGQGPQFIFQYYREEENGRGNFPPRFSGLQFPNYSSELNVNALELDDSALYLCASSVDRGQVRGYTFGSGTRLTVV.

The rearrangement links TRBV6-6 to TRBJ2-1, with D possibly matching TRBD2 (5 bases). V was trimmed by 7 bases and J by 5 bases, leaving 18 bases between them. This CDR3 region has 15 residues. The germline V gene encodes CDR1 MNHNY and CDR2 SVGAGI (reference sequence). The DNA for the CDR3 is TGTGCCAGCACCCCTAGTGGGAGTATCGACAATGAGCAGTTCTTC. It specifies CASTPSGSIDNEQFF.

The V gene is TRBV10-3, the J gene TRBJ1-1; TRBD1 matches 10 bases. V shed 6 bases, J shed 4 bases, and the junction held 20 bases outside the gene matches. The CDR3 is 19 residues long. Germline V gene data show CDR1 as ENHRY and CDR2 as SYGVKD. In DNA form, the CDR3 reads TGTGCCATCAGAGGATCTCCGGGACAGGGGTCGAGTATGGGCACTGAAGCTTTCTTT. Its translation is CAIRGSPGQGSSMGTEAFF.

The rearrangement uses TRBV9 and TRBJ2-1; 8 bases are a match to TRBD2. Germline trimming cut 0 bases from V and 4 bases from J; bases unmatched to any gene: 3. Germline assignment: CDR1 SGDLS and CDR2 YYNGEE. The CDR3 contains 15 residues. CDR3 nucleotides: TGTGCCAGCAGCGTAGAAAGCGGGAGTTACAATGAGCAGTTCTTC. It yields the protein CASSVESGSYNEQFF.

V gene TRBV29-1 combines with J gene TRBJ2-3; tentatively, D is TRBD2 (5 bases). The CDR3 is 17 residues long. The germline V and J ends were trimmed by 2 bases and 7 bases, with 25 bases remaining between them. The germline V gene has CDR1 SQVTM and CDR2 ANQGSEA. The CDR3 loop is CSVESLGRGNTLHTQYF. The CDR3 coding sequence is TGCAGCGTTGAATCCCTGGGGAGAGGGAATACACTACATACGCAGTATTTT.

The chain carries TRBV7-3 and TRBJ2-1; 8 bases fit TRBD2. This CDR3 has 15 residues. V shed 5 bases, J shed 2 bases, and the junction held 5 bases outside the gene matches. From germline, CDR1 is SGHTA and CDR2 FQGTGA. CDR3 nucleotide sequence: TGTGCCAGCAGCCAGAGCGGGAGTCCCTACAATGAGCAGTTCTTC. This translates into CASSQSGSPYNEQFF.

For this clone: This same CDR3 is encoded by further DNA sequences in the sample. The V call is TRBV7-2, the J call TRBJ1-5; 7 bases are shared with TRBD1. CDR1 is SGHTA and CDR2 is FQGNSA in the germline V gene. V lost 5 bases, J lost 5 bases, and 6 bases stayed unmatched. The CDR3 totals 14 residues. The CDR3 sequence is CASSLRQGDQPQHF. The CDR3 DNA reads as TGTGCCAGCAGCCTAAGACAGGGAGATCAGCCCCAGCATTTT.

J is TRBJ1-2 and V is TRBV19; no clear D gene. Germline lookup yields CDR1 LNHDA and CDR2 SQIVND (reference sequence). The CDR3 extends over 14 amino acids. The V and J ends lost 2 bases and 2 bases respectively, with 9 bases between them. CDR3 sequence (DNA): TGTGCCAGTAGTATAACGGAGGGCAACTATGGCTACACCTTC. Protein product: CASSITEGNYGYTF.

The chain has TRBV5-1 and TRBJ2-5; the D is unclear. The J call may not be correct, given that the DNA end is closer to TRBJ2-7. CDR1 is SGHRS, CDR2 YFSETQ, per germline. The CDR3 spans 15 residues. CDR3: CASSLDALSSYEQYF. CDR3 DNA sequence: TGCGCCAGCAGCTTGGACGCTCTAAGCTCCTACGAGCAGTACTTC.

This chain links TRBV5-1 with TRBJ2-6; 9 bases are shared with TRBD1. Germline V CDR1 and CDR2: SGHRS, YFSETQ. Trimming took 2 bases from V and 2 from J; bases not matched to a gene: 8. The CDR3 runs to 18 residues. CDR3 sequence reads: CASSLTGQGRTGANVLTF. DNA for the CDR3: TGCGCCAGCAGCTTAACGGGACAGGGAAGGACTGGGGCCAACGTCCTGACTTTC.

The V gene is TRBV5-1, the J gene TRBJ2-7; 14 nucleotides match TRBD2. The CDR3 length is 16 residues. The ends lost 4 bases at V and 5 bases at J; junction bases unmatched: 8. Per the germline V gene, CDR1 is SGHRS and CDR2 is YFSETQ. The CDR3 nucleotides are TGCGCCAGCAGCCCCATGACTAGCGGGAGGGCCAACGAGCAGTACTTC. Translating it yields CASSPMTSGRANEQYF.

The gene calls are TRBV10-2 and TRBJ2-1; 14 nucleotides align to TRBD2. The CDR3 consists of 13 residues. Losses at the gene ends were 6 bases for V and 12 bases for J; bases not matched to a gene: 4. Germline CDR1 WSHSY, CDR2 SAAADI. Here the CDR3 DNA reads TGCGCCAGCAGGACTAGCGGGAGGGAAGGGCAGTTCTTC. Translating gives CASRTSGREGQFF.

The V gene is TRBV6-6, the J gene TRBJ2-1; perhaps TRBD2 as D (5 bases). V lost 4 bases, J lost 8 bases, and 15 bases lay in between. This CDR3 is 14 amino acids long. The germline V gene encodes CDR1 MNHNY and CDR2 SVGAGI (reference sequence). This CDR3 is CASSFLASTYEQFF. The CDR3 DNA reads TGTGCCAGCAGTTTTCTAGCCTCAACTTATGAGCAGTTCTTC.

There are a few counts of this clone. The chain combines TRBV5-1 with TRBJ2-7, with D possibly TRBD2 on 5 matching bases. The germline V and J ends were trimmed by 4 bases and 3 bases, with 17 bases remaining between them. Germline-derived CDR1 and CDR2 are SGHRS and YFSETQ. The CDR3 spans 15 residues. The CDR3 nucleotides read TGCGCCAGCAGCGATAGCGTCGGGCCAATCTACGAGCAGTACTTC. Encoded protein: CASSDSVGPIYEQYF.

This chain uses TRBV5-1 with TRBJ1-1; the match to TRBD1 covers 7 bases. The trim removed 4 bases at V and 2 bases at J, leaving 11 bases unmatched. Germline V gives CDR1 SGHRS, CDR2 YFSETQ. The CDR3 is 16 amino acids. This CDR3 is CASSLRQGLLNTEAFF. CDR3 in DNA: TGCGCCAGCAGCCTGAGACAGGGCCTACTAAACACTGAAGCTTTCTTT.